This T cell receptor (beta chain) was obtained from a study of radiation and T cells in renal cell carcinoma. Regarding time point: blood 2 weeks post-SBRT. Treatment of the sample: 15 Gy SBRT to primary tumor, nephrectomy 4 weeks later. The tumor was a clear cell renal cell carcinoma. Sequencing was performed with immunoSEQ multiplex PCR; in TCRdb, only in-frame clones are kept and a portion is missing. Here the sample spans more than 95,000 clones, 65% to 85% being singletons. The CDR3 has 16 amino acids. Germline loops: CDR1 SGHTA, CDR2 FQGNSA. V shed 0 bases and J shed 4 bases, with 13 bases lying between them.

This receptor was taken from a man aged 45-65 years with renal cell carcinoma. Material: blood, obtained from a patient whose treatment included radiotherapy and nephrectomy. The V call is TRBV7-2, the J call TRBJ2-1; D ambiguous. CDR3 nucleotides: TGTGCCAGCAGCTTAGCCGACTTCCGGCGATACAATGAGCAGTTCTTC. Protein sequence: CASSLADFRRYNEQFF.